This TCR beta chain was identified in a study of blood T cell repertoires in COVID-19. About the study: Spain, Italy and the United States supplied samples that represented acute and convalescent COVID-19. T cells, B-cell-depleted T cells, or PBMCs provided the cDNA or gDNA that served as material.

Authors' processing steps: Estimation of nucleated cell counts relied on the amplification of reference gene primers. The data were produced by immunoSEQ multiplex PCR, yet TCRdb's version contains in-frame clones alone and is incomplete. V, J and clone size reflect that table, while D and trimming were determined from the DNA. The sample has some 490,000 clones; 70% to 90% are singletons. Material for sequencing was peripheral blood. This clonotype was obtained from a human donor in a cohort sampled during active COVID-19.

The CDR3 loop is CAWTWDGTGGLRGYTF. In DNA, the CDR3 is TGTGCCTGGACCTGGGACGGGACAGGGGGTTTGCGAGGCTACACCTTC. The genes are TRBV30 and TRBJ1-2; TRBD1 matches at 11 bases. In germline, CDR1 is GTSNPN, CDR2 SVGIG (reference sequence). The CDR3 extends over 16 amino acids. V gave up 4 bases and J gave up 8 bases; unmatched junction bases: 15.